These 20 T cell receptor beta chains originate from one sample sequenced in a study of T cells in Graves' hyperthyroidism and ophthalmopathy. What was amplified from RNA transcripts were TCR beta CDR3 regions. The HTBI primer set served for first-round RT-PCR of the TCR CDR3. TCRdb independently ran MiXCR on the multiplex PCR reads; one entry per CDR3 protein. The sample lists about 590,000 distinct CDR3 sequences; 12% to 15% were seen once. The sequencing sample was made of blood. The receptors come from a young woman with Graves' ophthalmopathy.

This clonotype has a handful of counts. The rearrangement joins TRBV28 to TRBJ2-2; D not certain. Germline V lookup: CDR1 MDHEN, CDR2 SYDVKM. The CDR3 covers 16 residues. Trimming removed 5 bases from V and 3 bases from J, with 16 bases in between. CDR3 region: CASSPSGFRDTGELFF. The CDR3 bases are TGTGCCAGCAGTCCCTCGGGCTTTCGGGACACCGGGGAGCTGTTTTTT.

This clonotype was counted ten times or more. The chain combines TRBV2 with TRBJ2-3, with D perhaps matching TRBD1 (7 bases). This CDR3 has 16 residues. Germline CDR1 SNHLY, CDR2 FYNNEI. V shed 3 bases and J shed 4 bases, with 17 bases lying between them. This CDR3 reads CASSDSRDSRADTQYF. The CDR3 DNA follows: TGTGCCAGCAGTGACTCGCGGGACAGTAGGGCAGATACGCAGTATTTT.

This chain links TRBV20-1 with TRBJ2-4, with D unclear. Looked up from germline, CDR1 is DFQATT and CDR2 is SNEGSKA (reference sequence). The CDR3 covers 14 residues. V was clipped by 1 base and J by 0 bases, with 7 bases between them. This CDR3 is CSARGLTAKNIQYF. CDR3 DNA sequence: TGCAGTGCTAGAGGACTGACAGCCAAAAACATTCAGTACTTC.

This clonotype has ten or more counts. The chain employs TRBV29-1 and TRBJ1-1, with D possibly TRBD1 on 6 matching bases. Looked up from germline, CDR1 is SQVTM and CDR2 is ANQGSEA. V dropped 6 bases and J dropped 6 bases, with 20 bases sitting between them. This CDR3 contains 14 residues. The CDR3 region is CSVRYYRDDAEAFF. The CDR3 nucleotides read TGCAGCGTCCGGTATTACAGGGACGACGCTGAAGCTTTCTTT.

The V and J genes are TRBV19 and TRBJ1-4; D not resolved. V was trimmed by 9 bases and J by 0 bases, leaving 11 bases between them. This CDR3 is built from 14 residues. Looked up from germline, CDR1 is LNHDA and CDR2 is SQIVND (reference sequence). CDR3 in amino acids: CASTFTATNEKLFF. CDR3 in DNA: TGTGCCAGCACTTTCACTGCAACTAATGAAAAACTGTTTTTT.

The chain is built from TRBV20-1 and TRBJ1-2, with 7 bases matching TRBD1. The CDR3 runs to 14 residues. V lost 0 bases, J lost 8 bases, and 9 bases stayed unmatched. Looked up from germline, CDR1 is DFQATT and CDR2 is SNEGSKA (reference sequence). DNA for the CDR3: TGCAGTGCTAGAGATCGGAAGGGGGCTTGGGGCTACACCTTC. Its protein is CSARDRKGAWGYTF.

There are many counts of this clonotype. The chain is built from TRBV7-8 and TRBJ2-2; D ambiguous. The V gene's germline CDR1 is SGHVS and CDR2 FQNEAQ. The germline V and J ends were trimmed by 3 bases and 5 bases, with 4 bases remaining between them. The CDR3 is 12 amino acids. The chain's CDR3 is CASSFRTGELFF. DNA for the CDR3: TGTGCCAGCAGCTTTCGGACCGGGGAGCTGTTTTTT.

As to this clonotype: The conserved phenylalanine or tryptophan normally closing the CDR3 is absent here, so this likely arose from a read error. The chain couples TRBV27 to TRBJ1-1, with D tentatively TRBD1 (5 bases). The CDR3 covers 10 residues. Trimming shortened V by 9 bases and J by 4 bases, and 6 bases separated the two germline ends. CDR1 and CDR2 (germline): MNHEY, SMNVEV (reference sequence). This chain's CDR3 is CASGGTEAFL. For the CDR3, the DNA is TGTGCCAGTGGGGGCACTGAAGCTTTCCTT.

This clonotype showed up many times. The J gene is TRBJ2-5, the V gene TRBV3-1; 8 positions agree with TRBD2. V was clipped by 4 bases and J by 5 bases; unmatched bases: 9. The length of the CDR3 is 15 residues. Looked up from germline, CDR1 is LGHDT and CDR2 is YNNKEL (reference sequence). CDR3 sequence: CASSPRAGGAETQYF. CDR3 in DNA: TGTGCCAGCAGCCCGCGCGCGGGAGGAGCGGAGACCCAGTACTTC.

This clonotype has a handful of counts. The chain has TRBV19 and TRBJ1-5; weak D call: TRBD1 (6 bases). This CDR3 is built from 13 residues. Trimming shortened V by 6 bases and J by 9 bases, and 15 bases separated the two germline ends. The germline V gene has CDR1 LNHDA and CDR2 SQIVND (reference sequence). The DNA of the CDR3 is TGTGCCAGTAGCCGACAGGCCTGGGGGCCCCAGCATTTT. Protein: CASSRQAWGPQHF.

The genes are TRBV19 and TRBJ2-7, with D hard to call. The CDR3 consists of 16 residues. CDR1 LNHDA and CDR2 SQIVND come from the germline V gene (reference sequence). V lost 5 bases, J lost 3 bases, and 20 bases lay in between. The CDR3 sequence: CASSPPTTQRSYEQYF. The CDR3 DNA sequence: TGTGCCAGTAGTCCACCCACGACACAAAGAAGCTACGAGCAGTACTTC.

This clonotype has ten or more counts. The genes are TRBV11-3 and TRBJ2-1; D is unclear. V dropped 0 bases and J dropped 12 bases, with 12 bases sitting between them. The CDR3 sequence is 13 residues long. CDR1 is SGHNT and CDR2 is YENEEA in the germline V gene. The CDR3 spells CASSLEDGVRQFF. In nucleotides, the CDR3 is TGTGCCAGCAGCTTAGAAGACGGTGTGAGGCAGTTCTTC. The full variable domain, with the rest looked up from reference TRBV11-3 and TRBJ2-1, is EAGVVQSPRYKIIEKKQPVAFWCNPISGHNTLYWYLQNLGQGPELLIRYENEEAVDDSQLPKDRFSAERLKGVDSTLKIQPAELGDSAVYLCASSLEDGVRQFFGPGTRLTVL.

The rearrangement joins TRBV4-1 to TRBJ2-3; 7 bases line up with TRBD2. Per germline, CDR1 MGHRA and CDR2 YSYEKL. V shed 8 bases, J shed 1 base, and the junction held 15 bases outside the gene matches. This CDR3 comprises 17 residues. CDR3 nucleotides: TGCGCCAGCTCCCCAACGGGAGGAGGAAGGGGCACAGATACGCAGTATTTT. Its translation is CASSPTGGGRGTDTQYF.

The chain combines TRBV11-3 with TRBJ2-3; 11 nucleotides agree with TRBD1. CDR3 length equals 17 residues. V was pared by 4 bases and J by 0 bases, with 6 bases of the junction left unmatched. In germline, CDR1 is SGHNT, CDR2 YENEEA. CDR3: CASSSGQGASSTDTQYF. In nucleotides, the CDR3 is TGTGCCAGCAGCTCCGGACAGGGGGCCTCTAGCACAGATACGCAGTATTTT.

Ten or more counts support this clonotype. V and J are TRBV7-2 and TRBJ1-2; 7 bases align to TRBD1. V lost 4 bases to trimming and J lost 4 bases; unmatched junction nucleotides: 6. Germline-derived CDR1 and CDR2 are SGHTA and FQGNSA. The length of the CDR3 is 14 residues. CDR3 nucleotide sequence: TGTGCCAGCAGCTCCCAACAGGGGCCCTATGGCTACACCTTC. Translating it yields CASSSQQGPYGYTF.

This clonotype was counted many times. This chain uses TRBV19 with TRBJ1-1, with a weak D call TRBD1 (5 bases). The germline V gene has CDR1 LNHDA and CDR2 SQIVND (reference sequence). Trimming took 2 bases from V and 5 from J, leaving 9 bases between them. The CDR3 sequence is 13 residues long. The CDR3 reads CASSIQGGTEAFF. DNA for the CDR3: TGTGCCAGTAGTATACAGGGAGGGACTGAAGCTTTCTTT.

This clonotype was recorded many times. The chain combines TRBV24-1 with TRBJ2-3; D may be TRBD2 (6 bases). Trimming pared 6 bases from V and 3 bases from J, leaving 33 bases between. The germline CDR1 and CDR2 sequences are KGHDR and SFDVKD. This CDR3 is 21 amino acids long. CDR3 residues: CATSNPPGGTAIIEWTDTQYF. DNA of the CDR3: TGTGCCACCAGTAATCCGCCTGGTGGGACTGCGATAATTGAATGGACAGATACGCAGTATTTT.

This clonotype was seen many times. The V call is TRBV6-1, the J call TRBJ1-1; 9 bases are a match to TRBD1. The V and J ends lost 8 bases and 3 bases, in that order; junction bases with no gene match: 16. The germline gives CDR1 MNHNS, CDR2 SASEGT. There are 17 residues in the CDR3. The CDR3 sequence: CASPRDRALARHTEAFF. CDR3 nucleotides: TGTGCCAGCCCCCGGGACAGGGCGCTGGCGAGGCACACTGAAGCTTTCTTT.

This clonotype has ten or more counts. The rearrangement uses TRBV5-5 and TRBJ1-1; perhaps TRBD1 as D (5 bases). Trimming removed 3 bases at V and 1 base at J, with 10 bases between. The CDR3 contains 14 residues. CDR1 and CDR2 from the germline V gene are SGHKS and YYEKEE (reference sequence). CDR3 region: CASSSRERNTEAFF. In DNA form, the CDR3 reads TGTGCCAGCAGCTCCAGGGAACGGAACACTGAAGCTTTCTTT. Complete variable domain (other parts from reference TRBV5-5 and TRBJ1-1): DAGVTQSPTHLIKTRGQQVTLRCSPISGHKSVSWYQQVLGQGPQFIFQYYEKEERGRGNFPDRFSARQFPNYSSELNVNALLLGDSALYLCASSSRERNTEAFFGQGTRLTVV.

V usage is TRBV11-2 and J usage is TRBJ1-2; D perhaps matches TRBD1 (5 bases). This CDR3 region has 14 residues. V was shortened by 0 bases and J by 5 bases, with 10 bases between the two germline ends. The germline CDR1 and CDR2 sequences are SGHAT and FQNNGV. CDR3 residues: CASSLDDSVYGYTF. Here the CDR3 DNA reads TGTGCCAGCAGCTTAGACGACAGCGTTTATGGCTACACCTTC.